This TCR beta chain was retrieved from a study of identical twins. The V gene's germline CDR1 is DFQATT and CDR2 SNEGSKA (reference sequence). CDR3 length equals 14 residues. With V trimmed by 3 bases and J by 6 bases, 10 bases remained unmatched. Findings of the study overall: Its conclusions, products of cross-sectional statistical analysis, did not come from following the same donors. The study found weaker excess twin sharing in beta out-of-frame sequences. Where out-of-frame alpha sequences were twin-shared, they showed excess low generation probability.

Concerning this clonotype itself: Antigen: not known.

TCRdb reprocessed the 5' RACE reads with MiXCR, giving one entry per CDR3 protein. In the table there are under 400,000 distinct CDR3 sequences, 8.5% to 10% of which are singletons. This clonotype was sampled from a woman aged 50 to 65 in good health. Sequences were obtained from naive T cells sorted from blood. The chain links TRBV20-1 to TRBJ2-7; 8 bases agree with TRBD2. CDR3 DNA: TGCAGTGCTAGTCCGGCGGGAGGCATAGTCGAGCAGTACTTC. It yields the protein CSASPAGGIVEQYF.